These 4 T cell receptor beta chains were all obtained from the same sample, sequenced in a study of vaccination and CD4 T cells after COVID-19. The Oncomine TCR Beta short-read assay was applied to DNA of cultured CD4+ T cells. One entry per CDR3 protein, called by TCRdb with MiXCR from the PCR reads. The sample carries some 17,000 distinct CDR3 sequences, under 55% recorded once. Time point of the sample: late sampling 161 to 241 days after vaccination in a few convalescent patients. Specified treatment: approximately 11-day PBMC culture with coronavirus spike peptide pools or control peptides (ViraFEST assay). These receptors are not linked to any known antigen. Source: CD4+ T cells from blood, cultured in vitro, taken about 7 months after SARS-CoV-2 vaccination. The receptors were sampled from a human donor who had recovered from COVID-19.

Concerning this clonotype: Relative to the germline gene, one junction end is altered; a read error may explain this. The V and J genes are TRBV5-4 and TRBJ2-3; 7 bases match TRBD1. The germline CDR1 and CDR2 sequences are SGHNT and YYREEE (reference sequence). There are 14 residues in the CDR3. For the CDR3, the DNA is TGCGCCAGCAGCTTGGACAGGTTCACAGATACGCAGTATTTT. This codes for CASSLDRFTDTQYF.

This chain links TRBV19 with TRBJ2-5; maybe TRBD2 (6 bases). The V end was cut by 8 bases, the J end by 3 bases, with 19 bases between. This CDR3 spans 15 amino acids. Germline CDR1 LNHDA, CDR2 SQIVND (reference sequence). CDR3 nucleotides: TGTGCCAGTGGGGAGGTGGGAGCGGCAAAAGAGACCCAGTACTTC. As protein: CASGEVGAAKETQYF.

The chain has TRBV6-1 and TRBJ2-7; D possibly uses TRBD1 or TRBD2 (5 bases each). The V end was cut by 7 bases, the J end by 2 bases, with 27 bases between. Germline CDR1 MNHNS, CDR2 SASEGT. The CDR3 has 18 residues. The CDR3 here is CASNDPTSTHGATYEQYF. CDR3 nucleotides: TGTGCCAGCAACGACCCCACATCGACCCACGGGGCAACCTACGAGCAGTACTTC.

V gene TRBV10-3 combines with J gene TRBJ2-7, with D possibly TRBD1 on 5 matching bases. The V end lost 4 bases, the J end lost 0 bases, and 10 bases lay between the germline ends. Germline CDR1 reads ENHRY; CDR2 reads SYGVKD. The CDR3 sequence is 14 residues long. The CDR3 DNA sequence: TGTGCCATCAGTGGGGGCTATAGCTCCTACGAGCAGTACTTC. Amino acid sequence: CAISGGYSSYEQYF.